The clone carrying this T cell receptor beta chain was counted a few times. Every sampled donor was Caucasian and healthy. TCRdb recomputed calls from the 5' RACE reads with MiXCR, one row per CDR3 protein. There are a few hundred thousand distinct CDR3 sequences in the sample; roughly 9.9% occur only once, and roughly 3% lies in the top ten. The sample is drawn from a study of identical twins. The same data also went into a second study, on yellow fever vaccine responses in identical twins.

Sequencing was done on a sample of PBMCs. The clonotype was recovered from a young woman in good health.

Here the CDR3 reads CASSPGTGGGNTEAFF. As DNA, the CDR3 is TGCGCCAGCAGCCCCGGGACAGGAGGGGGGAACACTGAAGCTTTCTTT. The rearrangement joins TRBV5-1 to TRBJ1-1, with 8 bases aligning to TRBD1. Losses at the gene ends were 4 bases for V and 1 base for J; bases not matched to a gene: 9. Germline CDR1 and CDR2: SGHRS and YFSETQ. The CDR3 loop spans 16 amino acids.